The rows below give T cell receptor beta chains drawn from one sample of a study of T cells in Graves' hyperthyroidism and ophthalmopathy. TCRdb reanalysed the multiplex PCR reads using MiXCR and keeps one entry per CDR3 protein. The table has about 98,000 distinct CDR3 sequences, about 40% seen once. Sequences were obtained from peripheral blood or thyroid tissue (not recorded which). The source is a young woman with Graves' hyperthyroidism. CDR3s include the opening cysteine and the closing phenylalanine or tryptophan. D genes are given only for firm matches. Not all rows give a size; the values are once, few, many and, for expanded clones, a class.

v_gene	j_gene	d_gene	len	abundance	CDR3nt	CDR3aa
TRBV7-3	TRBJ2-2	.	14	many	TGTGCCAGCAGCTTGGACGGGGGCACCGGGGAGCTGTTTTTT	CASSLDGGTGELFF
TRBV2	TRBJ1-1	.	13	.	TGTGCCAGCAGTGGAGAGTGGGACACTGAAGCTTTCTTT	CASSGEWDTEAFF
TRBV15	TRBJ1-1	.	17	.	TGTGCCACCAGCAGAGATCTGTGGTTTTTGGCGAACACTGAAGCTTTCTTT	CATSRDLWFLANTEAFF
TRBV7-9	TRBJ2-2	.	13	.	TGTGCCAGCAGCCCTAGGGGGGCCGGAGAGCTGTTTTTT	CASSPRGAGELFF
TRBV10-2	TRBJ1-2	.	11	many	TGCGCCAGCAGGGGACCGGTAGGCTACACCTTC	CASRGPVGYTF
TRBV11-1	TRBJ1-6	.	15	many	TGTGCCAGCAGCGCCTTGGGATCCTATAATTCACCCCTCCACTTT	CASSALGSYNSPLHF
TRBV15	TRBJ1-1	TRBD1	17	once	TGTGCCACCAGCAGTGGTCCGGACAGGAGATCGAGCACTGAAGCTTTCTTT	CATSSGPDRRSSTEAFF
TRBV2	TRBJ2-5	TRBD1	18	.	TGTGCCAGCAGTGAAGGTGGTAGGGACAGGGGGCACCAAGAGACCCAGTACTTC	CASSEGGRDRGHQETQYF
TRBV9	TRBJ1-2	TRBD1	15	many	TGTGCCAGCAGCGCCGGGGACAGCCCATTCTATGGCTACACCTTC	CASSAGDSPFYGYTF
TRBV10-2	TRBJ2-5	.	12	.	TGCGCCAGTCTAGCGCCTCAAGAGACCCAGTACTTC	CASLAPQETQYF
TRBV5-1	TRBJ2-5	.	15	many	TGCGCCAGCAGCTTAGGACAAGGTCCCTTTGAGACCCAGTACTTC	CASSLGQGPFETQYF
TRBV11-2	TRBJ2-7	TRBD1	14	many	TGTGCCAGCAGCCACCCGGGACAGGGGTACGAGCAGTACTTC	CASSHPGQGYEQYF
TRBV20-1	TRBJ2-3	.	12	.	TGCAGTCGAAAGGCGGGGACAGATACGCAGTATTTT	CSRKAGTDTQYF